This T cell receptor beta chain was obtained from a study of blood T cell repertoires in COVID-19. Here immunoSEQ multiplex PCR was the method, and the copy in TCRdb shows in-frame clones only, minus some. The profile shows 230,000 or so clones, roughly 76% of them singletons. Losses at the gene ends were 3 bases for V and 4 bases for J; bases not matched to a gene: 7. The CDR3 is 15 amino acids. Germline V gives CDR1 LNHDA, CDR2 SQIVND (reference sequence). While infection was still active, Seattle patients were enrolled and then followed longitudinally. The sequenced sample consisted of peripheral blood. This sequence was found in an elderly woman with COVID-19, enrolled during active disease. The V and J genes are TRBV19 and TRBJ1-1; 8 bases agree with TRBD1. CDR3 residues: CASSMVVTGGTEAFF. In DNA form, the CDR3 reads TGTGCCAGTAGTATGGTCGTAACAGGGGGCACTGAAGCTTTCTTT.